A selection of T cell receptor beta chains follows, all from one sample in a study of T cell changes during pregnancy in multiple sclerosis. Only in-frame clones appear in the TCRdb table, and some are missing; sequencing was by immunoSEQ multiplex PCR. The profile covers tens of thousands of clones, with approximately 95% appearing a single time and less than 0.15% taken by the ten largest. The sample consisted of CD4+ T cells from peripheral blood mononuclear cells, taken after pregnancy. Receptors originate from a female donor with multiple sclerosis, enrolled in a pregnancy study. The CDR3 runs from the conserved cysteine through the conserved F or W. The D gene is left open where the match is weak. Some rows mark clone size as missing; the rest say once, few, many or name a class of expanded clone.

d_call j_call clone_size v_call cdr3_nt cdr3_aa
. TRBJ2-5 . TRBV5-1 TGCGCCAGCAGCTTGGAGGAGGGTCCCCAAGAGACCCAGTACTTC CASSLEEGPQETQYF
TRBD2 TRBJ2-1 . TRBV5-4 TGTGCCAGCAGCTTGCAGCGGGGGGGGGAGCAGTTCTTC CASSLQRGGEQFF
TRBD2 TRBJ2-3 . TRBV6-5 TGTGCCAGCAGCCGAGCGGGAGCCGGTGTAGATACGCAGTATTTT CASSRAGAGVDTQYF
. TRBJ1-5 . TRBV27 TGTGCCAGCAGTTCCCAGGGGTATGGTCAGCCCCAGCATTTT CASSSQGYGQPQHF
. TRBJ2-7 few TRBV5-1 TGCGCCAGCAGCTTACTCCGGGGAACCAGTTACGAGCAGTACTTC CASSLLRGTSYEQYF
. TRBJ1-1 . TRBV6-6 TGTGCCAGCAGCAACCCCGCGACTGAAGCTTTCTTT CASSNPATEAFF
TRBD2 TRBJ2-7 once TRBV27 TGTGCCAGCAGTACTAGCGGGAGGTCCTACGAGCAGTACTTC CASSTSGRSYEQYF
. TRBJ1-1 . TRBV28 TGTGCCAGCAGTCTCCCGGGGAGGACGAACACTGAAGCTTTCTTT CASSLPGRTNTEAFF
. TRBJ2-1 . TRBV9 TGTGCCAGCAGCCCTTACCGGGACAACTACAATGAGCAGTTCTTC CASSPYRDNYNEQFF
TRBD2 TRBJ2-3 . TRBV10-3 TGTGCCATCAGTGAGCTCGGACTAGCTAGCACAGATACGCAGTATTTT CAISELGLASTDTQYF
TRBD2 TRBJ2-1 . TRBV28 TGTGCCAGCAGTTTAATTGTTAGCGGGGTGGGGCAGTTCTTC CASSLIVSGVGQFF
. TRBJ2-1 . TRBV27 TGTGCCAGCAGTTTATCGGTAGCCCTTAGCTCCTACAATGAGCAGTTCTTC CASSLSVALSSYNEQFF
TRBD1 TRBJ1-4 . TRBV7-8 TGTGCCAGCAGCTTAGTAGGTCCAGGGGGCCTCGAAAAACTGTTTTTT CASSLVGPGGLEKLFF
. TRBJ1-6 . TRBV6-5 TGTGCCAGCAGCCAGACAGCGGGAAATTCACCCCTCCACTTT CASSQTAGNSPLHF
TRBD1 TRBJ2-5 once TRBV28 TGTGCCAGCAGTCGGGACAGGGTATTGGAGACCCAGTACTTC CASSRDRVLETQYF
TRBD1 TRBJ2-7 . TRBV5-5 TGTGCCAGCAGCTTATACGGGACAGGAAGGTACGAGCAGTACTTC CASSLYGTGRYEQYF
. TRBJ1-2 . TRBV6-1 TGTGCCAGCAGCGTTGACGACACCAACTATGGCTACACCTTC CASSVDDTNYGYTF
TRBD1 TRBJ2-6 few TRBV5-4 TGTGCCAGCAGCTCCCCAGGGGGCCTTCCAGGCTCTGGGGCCAACGTCCTGACTTTC CASSSPGGLPGSGANVLTF
. TRBJ2-7 . TRBV28 TGTGCCAGCGACGGACAGTCTCACTCTTACGAGCAGTACTTC CASDGQSHSYEQYF
. TRBJ2-1 . TRBV14 TGTGCCAGCAGCCAGGACTTTGGCAATGAGCAGTTCTTC CASSQDFGNEQFF
TRBD2 TRBJ2-1 . TRBV4-2 TGTGCCAGCAGCCCCCTAGCGGGAGGGAGCAATGAGCAGTTCTTC CASSPLAGGSNEQFF
TRBD1 TRBJ2-6 once TRBV7-9 TGTGCCAGCAGCTTAGCTGGGACAGGGGGCGTCTCTGGGGCCAACGTCCTGACTTTC CASSLAGTGGVSGANVLTF
TRBD2 TRBJ2-1 . TRBV7-9 TGTGCCAGCAGCGAAAGCGGGAGGCCAGGGGAGTTCTTC CASSESGRPGEFF
. TRBJ2-3 . TRBV5-1 TGCGCCAGCAGCTTGGGACATAGCACAGATACGCAGTATTTT CASSLGHSTDTQYF
TRBD2 TRBJ2-1 . TRBV30 TGTGCCTGGAGGCTCAGCGGGAATAGTGGCAATGAGCAGTTCTTC CAWRLSGNSGNEQFF
TRBD1 TRBJ2-7 . TRBV5-1 TGCGCCAGCAGCTTCGGACAGGGAACGTGGCAGTACTTC CASSFGQGTWQYF
. TRBJ1-6 . TRBV5-4 TGTGCCACACACCTGAGGGGAGGTAATTCACCCCTCCACTTT CATHLRGGNSPLHF
. TRBJ1-1 . TRBV27 TGTGCCAGCAGTTTCGGTACAGGCCTGAACACTGAAGCTTTCTTT CASSFGTGLNTEAFF
. TRBJ2-3 once TRBV5-1 TGCGCCAGCACCCGCCAGGGGAGAGGGTCAGATACGCAGTATTTT CASTRQGRGSDTQYF
TRBD1 TRBJ2-3 . TRBV28 TGTGCCAGCACCCTAGGACAGGGGGCGATTGGGCAGTATTTT CASTLGQGAIGQYF
TRBD2 TRBJ2-7 . TRBV30 TGTGCCTGGAGGACTAGCGGTACATCCTACGAGCAGTACTTC CAWRTSGTSYEQYF
. TRBJ2-1 . TRBV6-6 TGTGCCAGCAGGGGGGGTGCCAGTTACCACAATGAGCAGTTCTTC CASRGGASYHNEQFF
. TRBJ2-7 . TRBV7-2 TGTGCCAGCAGCTTAGCAGGGGCCTACGAGCAGTACTTC CASSLAGAYEQYF
TRBD1 TRBJ1-5 . TRBV18 TGTGCCAGCTCACCACCGCAGACATTGGGACAGGGAATAAATAGCAATCAGCCCCAGCATTTT CASSPPQTLGQGINSNQPQHF
. TRBJ2-5 . TRBV5-1 TGCGCCAGCAGCTTGGGGGGGCTCCAAGAGACCCAGTACTTC CASSLGGLQETQYF
. TRBJ2-5 . TRBV25-1 TGTGCCAGCAGTGAATCCCAGGTTCCGGAGACCCAGTACTTC CASSESQVPETQYF
. TRBJ1-5 . TRBV28 TGTGCCAGCAGTTTGCCAGGGGATAGCAATCAGCCCCAGCATTTT CASSLPGDSNQPQHF
TRBD2 TRBJ2-7 . TRBV7-9 TGTGCCATCCTAACGCCGGGACTAGCGGAGGCCGAGCAGTACTTC CAILTPGLAEAEQYF
. TRBJ1-4 . TRBV28 TGTGCCAGCAGGGGCAGGGTGGGTTGGTTAACTAATGAAAAACTGTTTTTT CASRGRVGWLTNEKLFF
TRBD1 TRBJ2-5 . TRBV30 TGTGCCTGGAGTGTTACAGGGGGAGAGACCCAGTACTTC CAWSVTGGETQYF
TRBD1 TRBJ2-7 . TRBV5-1 TGCGCCAGCAGCTCGACAGGGTCGGTCTACGAGCAGTACTTC CASSSTGSVYEQYF
TRBD1 TRBJ1-4 once TRBV7-9 TGTGCCAGCAGCTTAGGTGACAGGGACGCTGAAAAACTGTTTTTT CASSLGDRDAEKLFF
. TRBJ1-5 . TRBV6-4 TGTGCCAGCAGTGACGGAAGGGGTCAGCCCCAGCATTTT CASSDGRGQPQHF
. TRBJ1-4 . TRBV7-9 TGTGCCAGCAGCTCCGGATTGGGGGCGAAGGCTAATGAAAAACTGTTTTTT CASSSGLGAKANEKLFF
TRBD2 TRBJ2-1 . TRBV12-5 TGTGCTAGTGGTTTGGTATTGGGGCTAGCGGACACCTACAATGAGCAGTTCTTC CASGLVLGLADTYNEQFF
. TRBJ1-3 . TRBV29-1 TGCAGCGTTGTTTTCCGACAGGCTTCCTCTGGAAACACCATATATTTT CSVVFRQASSGNTIYF
. TRBJ1-2 . TRBV27 TGTGCCAGCAGTTCCAGGGGATCGAGTGGCTACACCTTC CASSSRGSSGYTF
. TRBJ1-5 . TRBV28 TGTGCCAGCAGTCCCCCAGGTTTGGGGGCGACGGTCTGGCGGCATTTT CASSPPGLGATVWRHF
TRBD1 TRBJ2-2 . TRBV7-3 TGTGCCAGCAGCTCGACAGGGGTAGAGGGCGGGGAGCTGTTTTTT CASSSTGVEGGELFF
. TRBJ1-5 . TRBV7-2 TGTGCCAGCAGTTCCAGGGTGGATCAGCCCCAGCATTTT CASSSRVDQPQHF
TRBD2 TRBJ2-5 . TRBV11-2 TGTGCCAGCAGGAGAAATAGCGGGACTAGCCAAGAGACCCAGTACTTC CASRRNSGTSQETQYF
. TRBJ1-2 . TRBV11-2 TGTGCCAGCAGCTTAATGAGAACCTATGGCTACACCTTC CASSLMRTYGYTF
TRBD1 TRBJ2-2 . TRBV12-5 TGTGCTAGTGGGACCACAGGGGACCCTCACCGGGAGCTGTTTTTT CASGTTGDPHRELFF
TRBD1 TRBJ2-3 . TRBV5-5 TGTGCCAGCAGAGCCCCGGGACAGGGAACAGATACGCAGTATTTT CASRAPGQGTDTQYF
. TRBJ2-7 . TRBV21-1 TGTGCCAGCAGCTCGACTAGCGGGAGATCATTCTCCTACGAGCAGTACTTC CASSSTSGRSFSYEQYF
. TRBJ1-3 . TRBV6-1 TGTGCCAGCAGTGGGACACCTAGGGGAAACACCATATATTTT CASSGTPRGNTIYF
. TRBJ1-2 . TRBV5-1 TGCGCCAGCAGCTTGACCGGAGTTCGCGGCTACACCTTC CASSLTGVRGYTF
TRBD1 TRBJ1-2 . TRBV9 TGTGCCAGCAGCGTAGCCCGACAGGGGTCGGGTGGCTACACCTTC CASSVARQGSGGYTF
. TRBJ2-1 . TRBV19 TGTGCCAGTAGCCCGGGAGCCGCCTACAATGAGCAGTTCTTC CASSPGAAYNEQFF